A single sample gave rise to the 23 T cell receptor beta chains below, sequenced in a study of blood T cell repertoires in COVID-19. TCRdb's copy holds only in-frame clones and misses some; the assay was immunoSEQ multiplex PCR. The table lists around 220,000 clones, about 88% of them singletons. The sample consisted of peripheral blood. These receptors were taken from a woman aged 45-65 years with COVID-19, enrolled during active disease.

This chain joins TRBV10-3 and TRBJ2-7; 10 bases agree with TRBD1. The J segment lost 2 bases and the V segment lost 10 bases, leaving 5 bases of the junction unmatched. CDR1 is ENHRY, CDR2 SYGVKD, per germline. This CDR3 is 13 amino acids long. The CDR3 protein is CATGDRGPYEQYF. In nucleotides, the CDR3 is TGTGCCACCGGGGACAGGGGTCCCTACGAGCAGTACTTC.

This chain links TRBV5-5 with TRBJ1-1; 8 bases agree with TRBD1. Germline values: CDR1 SGHKS, CDR2 YYEKEE (reference sequence). Losses at the gene ends were 3 bases for V and 0 bases for J; bases not matched to a gene: 7. The CDR3 contains 16 residues. The CDR3 protein is CASSSGTGLVNTEAFF. In DNA form, the CDR3 reads TGTGCCAGCAGCTCCGGGACAGGCTTAGTGAACACTGAAGCTTTCTTT.

The rearrangement joins TRBV18 to TRBJ2-2; D call uncertain. V was trimmed by 2 bases and J by 4 bases, leaving 8 bases between them. CDR1 and CDR2 from the germline V gene are KGHSH and LQKENI. This CDR3 spans 14 amino acids. Here the CDR3 reads CASSPRGITGELFF. As DNA, the CDR3 is TGTGCCAGCTCACCAAGAGGAATCACCGGGGAGCTGTTTTTT.

The J gene is TRBJ2-7, the V gene TRBV6-6, with a weak D call TRBD1 (6 bases). This CDR3 has 16 residues. V was trimmed by 4 bases and J by 5 bases, leaving 21 bases between them. Germline V gene lookup returns CDR1 MNHNY and CDR2 SVGAGI (reference sequence). The CDR3 region is CASSFRRATRGDEQYF. CDR3 DNA sequence: TGTGCCAGCAGTTTTCGTCGGGCTACCAGGGGCGACGAGCAGTACTTC.

The chain carries TRBV2 and TRBJ1-1; 9 nucleotides align to TRBD1. Looked up from germline, CDR1 is SNHLY and CDR2 is FYNNEI. V dropped 7 bases and J dropped 3; count of bases not matched to a gene: 3. The CDR3 is 13 amino acids. The CDR3 region is CASKGQGYTEAFF. As DNA, the CDR3 is TGTGCCAGCAAGGGACAGGGATACACTGAAGCTTTCTTT.

CDR3 bases: TGTGCCATCAGCACCTTGCAGGTTGCCGAGCAGTACTTC. Translating it yields CAISTLQVAEQYF. The chain joins TRBV10-3 to TRBJ2-7; no definite D call. Trimming pared 6 bases from V and 6 bases from J, leaving 15 bases between. The germline CDR1 and CDR2 sequences are ENHRY and SYGVKD. This CDR3 contains 13 residues.

The chain couples TRBV19 to TRBJ1-1, with a tentative D call TRBD1 (5 bases). CDR1 and CDR2 (germline): LNHDA, SQIVND (reference sequence). CDR3 length equals 11 residues. V was clipped by 3 bases and J by 11 bases, with 10 bases between them. CDR3 nucleotides: TGTGCCAGTAGTATGGGGGGTAACGCTTTCTTT. It codes for CASSMGGNAFF.

This chain connects TRBV14 to TRBJ2-4; 7 bases align to TRBD1. CDR3 length: 16 amino acids. The germline V gene encodes CDR1 SGHDN and CDR2 FVKESK. After removal of 4 bases from V and 1 base from J, the junction contained 7 bases not matched to a gene. The CDR3 spells CASSPRTGRAKNIQYF. CDR3 bases: TGTGCCAGCAGCCCTCGGACAGGCCGGGCCAAAAACATTCAGTACTTC.

The chain uses TRBV19 and TRBJ1-5; D is ambiguous. Germline assignment: CDR1 LNHDA and CDR2 SQIVND (reference sequence). The CDR3 runs 14 residues. The germline V and J ends were trimmed by 5 bases and 3 bases, with 11 bases remaining between them. CDR3: CASSFLQNNQPQHF. CDR3 in DNA: TGTGCCAGTAGTTTCCTGCAGAACAATCAGCCCCAGCATTTT.

The table lists this clone with a few counts. The chain links TRBV11-3 to TRBJ1-4; 8 positions match TRBD1. Per germline, CDR1 SGHNT and CDR2 YENEEA. Germline trimming cut 5 bases from V and 7 bases from J; bases unmatched to any gene: 12. CDR3 size: 16 residues. CDR3 in amino acids: CASSPDPGGWGEKLFF. CDR3 sequence (DNA): TGTGCCAGCAGCCCCGACCCAGGGGGCTGGGGTGAAAAACTGTTTTTT.

The chain carries TRBV19 and TRBJ1-1; the D gene is possibly TRBD1 (5 bases). V was trimmed by 3 bases and J by 1 base, leaving 15 bases between them. This CDR3 region has 16 residues. Germline V gives CDR1 LNHDA, CDR2 SQIVND (reference sequence). The CDR3 nucleotides are TGTGCCAGTAGTATCTGGGGGGAGCCGGGGAACACTGAAGCTTTCTTT. Its protein is CASSIWGEPGNTEAFF. Complete variable domain (other parts from reference TRBV19 and TRBJ1-1): DGGITQSPKYLFRKEGQNVTLSCEQNLNHDAMYWYRQDPGQGLRLIYYSQIVNDFQKGDIAEGYSVSREKKESFPLTVTSAQKNPTAFYLCASSIWGEPGNTEAFFGQGTRLTVV.

The chain uses TRBV24-1 and TRBJ1-5; D may be TRBD1 (6 bases). The germline V gene encodes CDR1 KGHDR and CDR2 SFDVKD. Trimming cost V 9 bases and J 11 bases, with 16 bases left between them. The CDR3 is 12 amino acids. The CDR3 region has the DNA TGTGCCACCGAGGGGGTGGGAGGGACCCAGCATTTT. Residues: CATEGVGGTQHF.

This clone has just a few counts. The J gene is TRBJ1-5, the V gene TRBV18; TRBD1 agrees at 9 bases. The V gene end was trimmed by 0 bases and the J gene end by 1 base; junction bases not matched to a gene: 7. CDR1 and CDR2 from the germline V gene are KGHSH and LQKENI. The CDR3 covers 18 residues. Here the CDR3 DNA reads TGTGCCAGCTCACCACCTGGGACAGGGCTTGGGAGCAATCAGCCCCAGCATTTT. This gives the protein CASSPPGTGLGSNQPQHF.

This rearrangement joins TRBV11-2 to TRBJ2-1, with a weak D call TRBD1 (6 bases). The CDR3 totals 15 residues. Germline V CDR1 and CDR2: SGHAT, FQNNGV. Trimming removed 6 bases from V and 0 bases from J, with 12 bases in between. In DNA form, the CDR3 reads TGTGCCAGCAGTTACAGGGATTTCTCCTACAATGAGCAGTTCTTC. Its translation: CASSYRDFSYNEQFF.

This chain links TRBV19 with TRBJ1-5; the D is unclear. Trimming took 5 bases from V and 7 from J, leaving 21 bases between them. There are 16 residues in the CDR3. The V gene's germline CDR1 is LNHDA and CDR2 SQIVND (reference sequence). Written as DNA, the CDR3 is TGTGCCAGTAGTCCCCTGGAGGCTCAGAAGGGCCAGCCCCAGCATTTT. This codes for CASSPLEAQKGQPQHF.

This chain connects TRBV7-8 to TRBJ1-6; TRBD1 agrees at 7 bases. CDR3 size: 15 residues. The V gene's germline CDR1 is SGHVS and CDR2 FQNEAQ. V shed 4 bases and J 7 bases; nucleotides not matched to a gene: 7. For the CDR3, the DNA is TGTGCCAGCAGCTCTGAGGGGGCTCAGAATTCACCCCTCCACTTT. Translated, it gives CASSSEGAQNSPLHF.

The rearrangement links TRBV7-3 to TRBJ2-1; TRBD2 matches 7 bases. The germline V gene has CDR1 SGHTA and CDR2 FQGTGA. The V segment lost 4 bases and the J segment 10 bases; nucleotides outside the gene matches: 10. The CDR3 contains 14 residues. CDR3 protein: CASSSTSGTIEQFF. Here the CDR3 DNA reads TGTGCCAGCAGCTCGACCTCCGGGACTATCGAGCAGTTCTTC.

The CDR3 nucleotides are TGCGCCAGCAGCCAATTTCCTAACCAAGAGACCCAGTACTTC. This gives the protein CASSQFPNQETQYF. The V call is TRBV4-1, the J call TRBJ2-5; D unclear. The CDR3 is made up of 14 amino acids. Germline CDR1 and CDR2: MGHRA and YSYEKL. The germline V and J ends were trimmed by 2 bases and 0 bases, with 7 bases remaining between them.

The CDR3 sequence is CASSPKGGTGHVEQFF. The CDR3 DNA follows: TGTGCCAGCAGCCCTAAGGGCGGGACAGGGCATGTTGAGCAGTTCTTC. The chain recombines TRBV7-9 with TRBJ2-1, with 9 bases aligning to TRBD1. With 5 bases clipped from V and 9 bases from J, the junction kept 14 bases outside the gene matches. The CDR3 extends over 16 amino acids. In germline, CDR1 is SEHNR, CDR2 FQNEAQ (reference sequence).

The rearrangement links TRBV19 to TRBJ1-2; TRBD1 matches 10 bases. Unmatched junction bases numbered 1, after V lost 4 bases and J lost 2 bases. CDR3 size: 14 residues. The germline V gene has CDR1 LNHDA and CDR2 SQIVND (reference sequence). CDR3 amino acids: CASSTTGGNYGYTF. The CDR3, as DNA: TGTGCCAGTAGTACGACAGGGGGCAACTATGGCTACACCTTC.

CDR3 sequence: CAISGMARHEQYV. DNA of the CDR3: TGTGCCATCAGTGGAATGGCACGCCACGAGCAGTACGTC. This chain uses TRBV10-3 with TRBJ2-7; D remains ambiguous. The V end was cut by 4 bases, the J end by 5 bases, with 12 bases between. Looked up from germline, CDR1 is ENHRY and CDR2 is SYGVKD. The length of the CDR3 is 13 residues.

The CDR3 is CAWGRRTDTQYF. CDR3 sequence (DNA): TGTGCCTGGGGAAGGCGGACAGATACGCAGTATTTT. The chain combines TRBV30 with TRBJ2-3; D gene ambiguous. V gave up 5 bases and J gave up 3 bases, with 9 bases separating them. Germline V gene data show CDR1 as GTSNPN and CDR2 as SVGIG (reference sequence). The CDR3 length is 12 residues.

The chain links TRBV5-5 to TRBJ1-5, with D maybe TRBD1 (6 bases). CDR1 is SGHKS and CDR2 is YYEKEE in the germline V gene (reference sequence). The V and J ends lost 2 bases and 1 base respectively, with 10 bases between them. This CDR3 is built from 15 residues. The CDR3 is CASSFGQGSNQPQHF. DNA of the CDR3: TGTGCCAGCAGCTTCGGTCAGGGGAGCAATCAGCCCCAGCATTTT.